The 10 T cell receptor beta chains listed next were all sequenced from one sample in a study of sequential checkpoint blockade in melanoma. Method: immunoSEQ multiplex PCR; TCRdb's copy keeps in-frame clones and lacks some. The data hold approximately 8,700 clones, with about 24% observed a single time. The treatment was: randomized to nivolumab then ipilimumab (arm A) or the reverse (arm B). This material consisted of tumor tissue (inferred from file names), taken from a patient given nivolumab and ipilimumab in sequence. The receptors stem from a human donor with melanoma.

This clone was seen a handful of times. This chain links TRBV11-3 with TRBJ1-6, with a tentative D call TRBD1 (5 bases). The germline V and J ends were trimmed by 5 bases and 7 bases, with 12 bases remaining between them. This CDR3 comprises 14 residues. The germline gives CDR1 SGHNT, CDR2 YENEEA. CDR3 nucleotide sequence: TGTGCCAGCAGCCGGGGGGGGGACAATTCACCCCTCCACTTT. Translated: CASSRGGDNSPLHF.

The chain couples TRBV11-3 to TRBJ1-1, with D hard to call. Germline V gives CDR1 SGHNT, CDR2 YENEEA. Trimming left V 5 bases short and J 0 bases short, with 13 bases between. CDR3 size: 15 residues. The CDR3 protein is CASSKGEGLNTEAFF. DNA for the CDR3: TGTGCCAGCAGCAAAGGCGAAGGTTTGAACACTGAAGCTTTCTTT.

Many counts were recorded for this clone. The sample carries other DNA sequences with the same CDR3. The V call is TRBV6-8, the J call TRBJ2-2, with D perhaps given as TRBD1 or TRBD2 (5 bases each). The CDR3 has 14 amino acids. Germline loops: CDR1 MNHGY, CDR2 SAAAGT. V dropped 2 bases and J dropped 8 bases, with 12 bases sitting between them. The CDR3 coding sequence is TGTGCCAGCAGTTACGACCGGTGGGGGGGGGAGCTGTTTTTT. Residues: CASSYDRWGGELFF.

This clone was observed many times. The chain carries TRBV11-3 and TRBJ2-1; TRBD2 aligns across 8 bases. Germline V lookup: CDR1 SGHNT, CDR2 YENEEA. The CDR3 extends over 16 amino acids. Trimming cost V 5 bases and J 5 bases; bases outside gene matches: 11. DNA for the CDR3: TGTGCCAGCAGCCCGGGGGGACTAGTCGCAAACAATGAGCAGTTCTTC. It translates to CASSPGGLVANNEQFF.

This sequence joins TRBV19 and TRBJ2-7; 10 bases agree with TRBD1. V gave up 3 bases and J gave up 4 bases; unmatched junction bases: 6. Germline CDR1 and CDR2: LNHDA and SQIVND (reference sequence). The CDR3 covers 15 residues. CDR3 in amino acids: CASSIKRTGGYEQYF. The CDR3 DNA sequence: TGTGCCAGTAGTATTAAGCGGACAGGGGGTTACGAGCAGTACTTC.

This clone was picked up a small number of times. This chain uses TRBV11-3 with TRBJ2-5; 9 bases align to TRBD2. Trimming cost V 5 bases and J 5 bases; bases outside gene matches: 12. Germline CDR1 is SGHNT and CDR2 is YENEEA. The CDR3 spans 16 residues. The CDR3 nucleotides are TGTGCCAGCAGCCAGGGACTAGCCCCTGGAGGGGAGACCCAGTACTTC. Protein: CASSQGLAPGGETQYF.

The gene calls are TRBV29-1 and TRBJ1-2; no clear D gene. The CDR3 has 12 amino acids. From germline, CDR1 is SQVTM and CDR2 ANQGSEA. V was shortened by 4 bases and J by 0 bases, with 6 bases between the two germline ends. This CDR3 reads CSVGEANYGYTF. CDR3 bases: TGCAGCGTTGGTGAGGCTAACTATGGCTACACCTTC.

Written as DNA, the CDR3 is TGTGCCAGTAGTACCATAACGACAGGAGGGTATGGCTACACCTTC. Protein sequence: CASSTITTGGYGYTF. The chain uses TRBV19 and TRBJ1-2, with D possibly TRBD1 on 6 matching bases. CDR1 is LNHDA, CDR2 SQIVND, per germline (reference sequence). The CDR3 is 15 amino acids. V lost 4 bases, J lost 5 bases, and 17 bases lay in between.

The chain recombines TRBV6-8 with TRBJ2-7, with D possibly TRBD1 on 5 matching bases. This CDR3 spans 14 amino acids. Germline CDR1 reads MNHGY; CDR2 reads SAAAGT. Trimming stripped 3 bases from V and 4 bases from J, with 13 bases between. DNA for the CDR3: TGTGCCAGCAGTTATACAGGTAAAGGGTACGAGCAGTACTTC. Translation: CASSYTGKGYEQYF.

The chain employs TRBV5-1 and TRBJ1-1, with D maybe TRBD1 (6 bases). Trimming cost V 0 bases and J 6 bases, with 15 bases left between them. Per germline, CDR1 SGHRS and CDR2 YFSETQ. CDR3 length: 15 residues. DNA of the CDR3: TGCGCCAGCAGCTTGGTCGGGCAGGGGAGTTCTGAAGCTTTCTTT. Translated: CASSLVGQGSSEAFF.